This section outlines one T cell receptor beta chain sequence together with its context. This CDR3 contains 18 residues. Measured with immunoSEQ multiplex PCR; TCRdb has only the in-frame clones, and not every one. The table lists fewer than 400,000 clones, over 60% of them singletons. The entry originates in a study of cytotoxic CD8 clonotypes in ibrutinib-treated CLL. The specimen was PBMCs, collected after 36 months of ibrutinib treatment. This TCR came from a human donor with chronic lymphocytic leukemia. The rearrangement joins TRBV12-2 to TRBJ2-5; TRBD1 was called by the table and not checked on the DNA. The J call may be mistaken, given a closer DNA end match to TRBJ2-7. TRBV12-2 is flagged as a pseudogene. The CDR3 DNA is TGTGCAAGTCGCTTCCCCTTCAAGGGACAGAAGACCCCCTACGAGCAGTACTTC. Protein product: CASRFPFKGQKTPYEQYF.